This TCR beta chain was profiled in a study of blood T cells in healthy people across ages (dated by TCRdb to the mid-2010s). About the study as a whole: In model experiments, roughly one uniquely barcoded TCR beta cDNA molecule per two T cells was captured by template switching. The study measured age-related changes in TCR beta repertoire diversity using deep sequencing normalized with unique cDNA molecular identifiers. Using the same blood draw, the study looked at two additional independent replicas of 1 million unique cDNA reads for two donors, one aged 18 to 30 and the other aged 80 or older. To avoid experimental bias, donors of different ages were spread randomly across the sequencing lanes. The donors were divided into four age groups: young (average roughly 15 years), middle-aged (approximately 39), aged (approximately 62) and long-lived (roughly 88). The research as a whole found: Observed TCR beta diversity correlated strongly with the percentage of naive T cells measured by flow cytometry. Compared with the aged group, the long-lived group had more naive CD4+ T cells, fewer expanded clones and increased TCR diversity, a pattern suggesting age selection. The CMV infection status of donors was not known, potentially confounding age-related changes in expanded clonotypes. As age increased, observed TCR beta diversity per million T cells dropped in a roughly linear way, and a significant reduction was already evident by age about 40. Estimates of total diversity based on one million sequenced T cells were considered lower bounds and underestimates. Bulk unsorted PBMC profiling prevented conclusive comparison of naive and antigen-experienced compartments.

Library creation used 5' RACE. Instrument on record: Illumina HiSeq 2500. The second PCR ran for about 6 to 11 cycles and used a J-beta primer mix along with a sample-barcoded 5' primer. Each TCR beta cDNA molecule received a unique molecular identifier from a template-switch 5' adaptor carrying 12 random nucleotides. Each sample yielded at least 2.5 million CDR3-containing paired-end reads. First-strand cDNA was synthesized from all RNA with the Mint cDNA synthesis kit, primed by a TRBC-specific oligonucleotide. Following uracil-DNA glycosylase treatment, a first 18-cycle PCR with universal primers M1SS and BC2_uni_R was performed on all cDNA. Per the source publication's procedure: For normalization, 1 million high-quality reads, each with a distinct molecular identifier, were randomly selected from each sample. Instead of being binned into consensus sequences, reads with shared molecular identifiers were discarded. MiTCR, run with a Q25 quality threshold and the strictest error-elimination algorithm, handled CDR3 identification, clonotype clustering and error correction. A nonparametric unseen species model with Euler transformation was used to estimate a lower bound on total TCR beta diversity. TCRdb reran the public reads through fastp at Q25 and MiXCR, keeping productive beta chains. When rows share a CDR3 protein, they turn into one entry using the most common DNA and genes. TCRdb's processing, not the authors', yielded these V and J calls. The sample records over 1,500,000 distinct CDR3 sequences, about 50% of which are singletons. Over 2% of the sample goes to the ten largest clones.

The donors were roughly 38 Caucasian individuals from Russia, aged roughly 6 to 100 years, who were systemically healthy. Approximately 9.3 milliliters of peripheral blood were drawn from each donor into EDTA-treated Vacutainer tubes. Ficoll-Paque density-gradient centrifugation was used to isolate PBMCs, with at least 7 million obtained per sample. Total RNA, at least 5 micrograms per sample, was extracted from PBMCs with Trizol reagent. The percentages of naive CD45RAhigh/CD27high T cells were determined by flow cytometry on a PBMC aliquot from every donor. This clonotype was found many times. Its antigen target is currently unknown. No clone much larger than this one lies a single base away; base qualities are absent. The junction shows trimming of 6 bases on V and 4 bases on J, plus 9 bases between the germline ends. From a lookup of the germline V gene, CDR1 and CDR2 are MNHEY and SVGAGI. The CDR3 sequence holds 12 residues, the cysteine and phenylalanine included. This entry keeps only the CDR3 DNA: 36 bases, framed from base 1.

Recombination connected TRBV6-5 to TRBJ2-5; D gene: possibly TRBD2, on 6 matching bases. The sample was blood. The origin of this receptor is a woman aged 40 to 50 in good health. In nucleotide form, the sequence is TGTGCCAGCAGCCGTAGCGGAGAGACCCAGTACTTC. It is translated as CASSRSGETQYF.